A selection of T cell receptor beta chains follows, all from one sample in a study of memory CD4+ T cells and cytomegalovirus serostatus. The protocol was immunoSEQ multiplex PCR, while the TCRdb copy is restricted to in-frame clones and leaves out a portion. The sample holds about 64,000 clones, about 74% seen once. Sequenced: memory CD4+ T cells from blood. The source is an adult in good health and CMV-seronegative. The CDR3 runs from the conserved cysteine through the conserved F or W. The D gene is left open where the match is weak. Size is omitted from some rows. Given values are once, few, many or a class for expanded clones.

J: TRBJ1-2; D: NA; V: TRBV6-5; size: once; DNA: TGTGCCAGCAGTTACTCGGTCGGGGGCGCGGGCTATGGCTACACCTTC; CDR3: CASSYSVGGAGYGYTF
J: TRBJ2-1; D: TRBD1; V: TRBV18; size: NA; DNA: TGTGCCAGCTCACCCACCGGGACAGGGGGGGGCAATGAGCAGTTCTTC; CDR3: CASSPTGTGGGNEQFF
J: TRBJ2-1; D: TRBD1; V: TRBV6-6; size: NA; DNA: TGTGCCAGCAGTTCCAGGACAGGGGGGGGCCATGAGCAGTTCTTC; CDR3: CASSSRTGGGHEQFF
J: TRBJ1-2; D: NA; V: TRBV6-6; size: once; DNA: TGTGCCAGCAGTTACGGGGAATATGGCTACACCTTC; CDR3: CASSYGEYGYTF
J: TRBJ2-3; D: TRBD2; V: TRBV10-3; size: once; DNA: TGTGCCAGCGACAGCGGGAGTACAGATACGCAGTATTTT; CDR3: CASDSGSTDTQYF
J: TRBJ2-5; D: TRBD2; V: TRBV2; size: NA; DNA: TGTGCCAGCTTAGTAGCGGGAGAGACCCAGTACTTC; CDR3: CASLVAGETQYF
J: TRBJ1-2; D: NA; V: TRBV5-6; size: NA; DNA: TGTGCCAGCAGCTTTCCAGGGAACTATGGCTACACCTTC; CDR3: CASSFPGNYGYTF
J: TRBJ2-5; D: NA; V: TRBV9; size: NA; DNA: TGTGCCAGCAGCGCAGAGGGGTTGGTCCAAGAGACCCAGTACTTC; CDR3: CASSAEGLVQETQYF
J: TRBJ2-7; D: TRBD1; V: TRBV5-1; size: NA; DNA: TGCGCCAGCAGCCTCTACAGGGGGAGCTCCTACGAGCAGTACTTC; CDR3: CASSLYRGSSYEQYF
J: TRBJ1-2; D: NA; V: TRBV6-1; size: few; DNA: TGTGCCACCACGCAGGGTAATAGCTACACCTTC; CDR3: CATTQGNSYTF
J: TRBJ2-5; D: NA; V: TRBV29-1; size: NA; DNA: TGCAGCGTTGGCCGGGGACTTAAAGAGACCCAGTACTTC; CDR3: CSVGRGLKETQYF
J: TRBJ2-1; D: TRBD2; V: TRBV10-3; size: NA; DNA: TGTGCCATCAGTGAGTCGGGGCGGGAGAACAATGAGCAGTTCTTC; CDR3: CAISESGRENNEQFF
J: TRBJ2-7; D: NA; V: TRBV11-2; size: once; DNA: TGTGCCAGCAGCTCCCAGGGAAAGGGCTACGAGCAGTACTTC; CDR3: CASSSQGKGYEQYF
J: TRBJ2-1; D: TRBD2; V: TRBV7-3; size: NA; DNA: TGTGCCAGCAGCTTAAATAGTGGTACTAGCGGGAGTGCTGAGCAGTTCTTC; CDR3: CASSLNSGTSGSAEQFF
J: TRBJ1-2; D: TRBD1; V: TRBV19; size: once; DNA: TGTGCCAGTAGTATATCGACGACAGGGGGCTTCGGGGGCTACACCTTC; CDR3: CASSISTTGGFGGYTF
J: TRBJ1-1; D: NA; V: TRBV9; size: NA; DNA: TGTGCCAGCAGCGTAGGGGTCGGAGTAAACATGAACACTGAAGCTTTCTTT; CDR3: CASSVGVGVNMNTEAFF
J: TRBJ1-2; D: TRBD1; V: TRBV5-5; size: NA; DNA: TGTGCCAGCAGCCCACAGGGGACCCATGGCTACACCTTC; CDR3: CASSPQGTHGYTF
J: TRBJ1-6; D: NA; V: TRBV4-1; size: NA; DNA: TGCGCCAGCAGCCAACTACAGGCGAGCTCCTATAATTCACCCCTCCACTTT; CDR3: CASSQLQASSYNSPLHF
J: TRBJ2-5; D: TRBD2; V: TRBV5-1; size: NA; DNA: TGCGCCAGCAGCTCAATGACTAGCGGCCCAAAAGAGACCCAGTACTTC; CDR3: CASSSMTSGPKETQYF
J: TRBJ2-3; D: TRBD2; V: TRBV7-9; size: NA; DNA: TGTGCCAGCAGCTTAGGCGGGAGGGCCTCAGATACGCAGTATTTT; CDR3: CASSLGGRASDTQYF
J: TRBJ2-7; D: TRBD1; V: TRBV7-2; size: NA; DNA: TGTGCCAGCAGCCGACAGGGGGACTACTACTACGAGCAGTACTTC; CDR3: CASSRQGDYYYEQYF
J: TRBJ2-7; D: NA; V: TRBV6-1; size: NA; DNA: TGTGCCAGCAGTGAAGCTAGGAGCAGACCCTACGAGCAGTACTTC; CDR3: CASSEARSRPYEQYF
J: TRBJ1-6; D: TRBD1; V: TRBV7-9; size: NA; DNA: TGTGCCAGCAGCTTGAGGGGGCCCGATAATTCACCCCTCCACTTT; CDR3: CASSLRGPDNSPLHF
J: TRBJ1-5; D: TRBD1; V: TRBV4-1; size: NA; DNA: TGCGCCAGCAGCCAAGTTGGATGGACAGGGTCAAATCAGCCCCAGCATTTT; CDR3: CASSQVGWTGSNQPQHF
J: TRBJ1-1; D: NA; V: TRBV5-8; size: medium-sized; DNA: TGTGCCAGCAGCTTGGGGTTCGCGAACACTGAAGCTTTCTTT; CDR3: CASSLGFANTEAFF
J: TRBJ1-4; D: NA; V: TRBV30; size: NA; DNA: TGTGCCTGGAATCAGCCCTGGCAAAGAGTAAATGAAAAACTGTTTTTT; CDR3: CAWNQPWQRVNEKLFF
J: TRBJ2-3; D: TRBD2; V: TRBV6-4; size: NA; DNA: TGTGCCAGCAGATTTTCAGCGGGAGGGACAGATACGCAGTATTTT; CDR3: CASRFSAGGTDTQYF
J: TRBJ2-1; D: TRBD1; V: TRBV15; size: NA; DNA: TGTGCCACCAGCAGACGCCAAATGGGGACAGGGGTCAATGAGCAGTTCTTC; CDR3: CATSRRQMGTGVNEQFF
J: TRBJ1-4; D: NA; V: TRBV12-5; size: NA; DNA: TGTGCTAGTGGTTTGTCTAGGGAAAAACTGTTTTTT; CDR3: CASGLSREKLFF
J: TRBJ2-7; D: TRBD1; V: TRBV5-4; size: NA; DNA: TGTGCCAGCAGCTTGGAACAGGGGAGATACGAGCAGTACTTC; CDR3: CASSLEQGRYEQYF
J: TRBJ1-2; D: NA; V: TRBV10-3; size: few; DNA: TGTGCCATCAACGGCAGGGACTATGGCTACACCTTC; CDR3: CAINGRDYGYTF
J: TRBJ2-2; D: TRBD2; V: TRBV6-1; size: NA; DNA: TGTGCCAGCCTGGGACTAGAATGGGCCGGGGAGCTGTTTTTT; CDR3: CASLGLEWAGELFF
J: TRBJ2-1; D: NA; V: TRBV28; size: NA; DNA: TGTGCCAGCAGTTTCCCCACCCGACAGGCTGAGCAGTTCTTC; CDR3: CASSFPTRQAEQFF
J: TRBJ2-4; D: NA; V: TRBV19; size: few; DNA: TGTGCCAGTAGCCGGGGTTTAGCCAAAAACATTCAGTACTTC; CDR3: CASSRGLAKNIQYF
J: TRBJ1-1; D: NA; V: TRBV5-1; size: NA; DNA: TGCGCCAGCAGACCATCTCAGGGTTCTGAAGCTTTCTTT; CDR3: CASRPSQGSEAFF
J: TRBJ2-1; D: TRBD2; V: TRBV28; size: NA; DNA: TGTGCCAGCAGTCCCGGACTAGCGGGAGGGCTGGACTTCTACAATGAGCAGTTCTTC; CDR3: CASSPGLAGGLDFYNEQFF
J: TRBJ2-2; D: TRBD2; V: TRBV19; size: NA; DNA: TGTGCCAGTAGACCTAGCGGGGGAACTCCCGCAGGGGAGCTGTTTTTT; CDR3: CASRPSGGTPAGELFF
J: TRBJ1-4; D: NA; V: TRBV5-7; size: NA; DNA: TGTGCCAGCAGCTTGGTAGCGGCCGGCTCTAATGAAAAACTGTTTTTT; CDR3: CASSLVAAGSNEKLFF
J: TRBJ2-1; D: TRBD2; V: TRBV7-2; size: NA; DNA: TGTGCCAGCAGACCCACGGCTAGCGGGAGAACGAGTGAGCAGTTCTTC; CDR3: CASRPTASGRTSEQFF
J: TRBJ1-5; D: NA; V: TRBV28; size: medium-sized; DNA: TGTGCCAGCAGTTTCCAGGGTTGGCGCAATCAGCCCCAGCATTTT; CDR3: CASSFQGWRNQPQHF
J: TRBJ1-1; D: NA; V: TRBV6-5; size: NA; DNA: TGTGCCAGCAGTTACTCAATCGGGGTTGATGACACTGAAGCTTTCTTT; CDR3: CASSYSIGVDDTEAFF
J: TRBJ1-2; D: NA; V: TRBV10-3; size: NA; DNA: TGTGCCATCAGTGAGCCTGAGTCCCGGAGCTATGGCTACACCTTC; CDR3: CAISEPESRSYGYTF
J: TRBJ2-3; D: TRBD2; V: TRBV29-1; size: NA; DNA: TGCAGCGTGGCTAGCGGGGGGACAGATACGCAGTATTTT; CDR3: CSVASGGTDTQYF
J: TRBJ1-5; D: NA; V: TRBV6-1; size: NA; DNA: TGTGCCAGCAGTGGAGGAGTTAGCAATCAGCCCCAGCATTTT; CDR3: CASSGGVSNQPQHF